These 21 T cell receptor beta chains came from one sample sequenced in a study of metastatic and nonmetastatic thyroid tumors. Using MiXCR, TCRdb re-called clones from the PCR reads. The repertoire consists of about 21,000 clones, with 11% occurring once and the leading ten covering around 7.3%. Thyroid surgery had not been preceded by any treatment in any patient. Sequencing was performed on blood. The receptor set was obtained from a female donor with papillary thyroid cancer or a benign thyroid nodule (not recorded which). Some clones in this sample may be carry-over from other donors' samples.

This clone was counted ten times or more. This may stem from a read error, because a much larger clone lies one nucleotide away. CDR3 residues: CASSAASDSAYGQYF. CDR3 sequence (DNA): TGTGCCAGCAGCGCTGCATCGGACAGTGCCTACGGGCAGTACTTC. The chain combines TRBV6-1 with TRBJ2-7, with D maybe TRBD1 (6 bases). This CDR3 has 15 amino acids. The V gene's germline CDR1 is MNHNS and CDR2 SASEGT.

The sample holds many counts of this clone. The V call is TRBV7-3, the J call TRBJ1-5, with TRBD1 as a possible D gene (5 bases). The CDR3 totals 18 residues. The V end was cut by 0 bases, the J end by 7 bases, with 22 bases between. CDR1 and CDR2 from the germline V gene are SGHTA and FQGTGA. The CDR3 coding sequence is TGTGCCAGCAGCTTAACGGGCGGAAGGGGAGAAGTCAACCAGCCCCAGCATTTT. Translating it yields CASSLTGGRGEVNQPQHF.

This clone was seen ten or more times. CDR3 loop: CASSRGAGGSSTDTQYF. In DNA, the CDR3 is TGTGCCAGCAGCCGAGGGGCCGGAGGATCTAGCACAGATACGCAGTATTTT. The chain joins TRBV11-1 to TRBJ2-3; D might be TRBD1 or TRBD2, each matching 5 bases. The CDR3 spans 17 residues. Germline assignment: CDR1 SGHAT and CDR2 FQDESV (reference sequence). V was clipped by 5 bases and J by 0 bases, with 18 bases between them.

This clone is judged medium-sized. The chain is built from TRBV6-1 and TRBJ2-7, with 7 bases that match TRBD2. The V gene's germline CDR1 is MNHNS and CDR2 SASEGT. V lost 3 bases to trimming and J lost 4 bases; unmatched junction nucleotides: 3. The length of the CDR3 is 13 residues. The CDR3 loop reads CASSEREFYEQYF. CDR3 in DNA: TGTGCCAGCAGTGAGCGGGAGTTTTACGAGCAGTACTTC.

This clone was observed a few times. The chain combines TRBV19 with TRBJ2-1, with 9 bases matching TRBD2. The V gene end was trimmed by 9 bases and the J gene end by 3 bases; junction bases not matched to a gene: 6. Germline V gives CDR1 LNHDA, CDR2 SQIVND (reference sequence). The CDR3 contains 14 residues. CDR3 loop: CASCSGRDYNEQFF. The CDR3 DNA sequence: TGTGCCAGCTGTAGCGGGAGAGACTACAATGAGCAGTTCTTC.

This clone was seen ten or more times. Additional DNA sequences in this sample encode the identical CDR3. The genes are TRBV27 and TRBJ2-3; D unclear. The CDR3 is 14 residues long. V was cut by 3 bases and J by 2 bases, with 9 bases left in between. The germline gives CDR1 MNHEY, CDR2 SMNVEV (reference sequence). CDR3 protein: CASSFAEDTDTQYF. CDR3 DNA: TGTGCCAGCAGTTTTGCAGAGGACACAGATACGCAGTATTTT.

This clone was counted many times. The chain joins TRBV30 to TRBJ2-7, with D possibly called TRBD1 or TRBD2 (5 bases each). V was clipped by 2 bases and J by 2 bases, with 19 bases between them. Germline loops: CDR1 GTSNPN, CDR2 SVGIG (reference sequence). CDR3 length equals 16 residues. CDR3 loop: CAWSPTPRDAAYEQYF. CDR3 nucleotide sequence: TGTGCCTGGAGTCCTACACCCCGGGACGCTGCCTACGAGCAGTACTTC.

This clone has ten or more counts. The genes are TRBV6-4 and TRBJ2-3; perhaps TRBD1 as D (6 bases). The CDR3 is made up of 16 amino acids. V lost 0 bases to trimming and J lost 2 bases, with 12 bases between them. CDR1 and CDR2 (germline): MRHNA, SNTAGT. The CDR3 sequence: CASSDSGAAATDTQYF. The DNA of the CDR3 is TGTGCCAGCAGTGACTCGGGGGCAGCGGCCACAGATACGCAGTATTTT.

In its sample, this clone ranks as medium-sized. This chain joins TRBV27 and TRBJ2-2; 8 nucleotides agree with TRBD1. Germline CDR1 MNHEY, CDR2 SMNVEV (reference sequence). This CDR3 is built from 16 residues. Trimming took 5 bases from V and 1 from J; bases not matched to a gene: 6. As DNA, the CDR3 is TGTGCCAGCAGTACCCAACAGGGGGTGAACACCGGGGAGCTGTTTTTT. It specifies CASSTQQGVNTGELFF.

This clone has at least ten counts. This chain joins TRBV11-1 and TRBJ2-7, with 11 bases that match TRBD1. Germline loops: CDR1 SGHAT, CDR2 FQDESV (reference sequence). The length of the CDR3 is 14 residues. The V segment lost 5 bases and the J segment 4 bases; nucleotides outside the gene matches: 4. The CDR3 DNA sequence: TGTGCCAGCAGCGTTGGACAGGGGGCTTACGAGCAGTACTTC. It specifies CASSVGQGAYEQYF.

This clone was seen ten or more times. The gene calls are TRBV7-6 and TRBJ2-1; possible D gene TRBD1, 6 bases. Germline CDR1 and CDR2: SGHVS and FNYEAQ. The ends were cut back, 5 bases at V and 9 bases at J, with 14 bases in the middle. The CDR3 loop spans 13 amino acids. The CDR3 protein is CASSAIRGIEQFF. CDR3 DNA sequence: TGTGCCAGCAGCGCGATAAGGGGGATTGAGCAGTTCTTC.

The sample holds a few counts of this clone. At one boundary the junction diverges from the germline segment, which might be a read error. The chain carries TRBV20-1 and TRBJ2-1, with D hard to call. The CDR3 extends over 14 amino acids. The germline gives CDR1 DFQATT, CDR2 SNEGSKA (reference sequence). The CDR3 nucleotides are TGCAGTGCGGGCGATGGAGTGCGCTCGCTTGAGCAGCTCTTC. Translating it yields CSAGDGVRSLEQLF.

The rearrangement joins TRBV19 to TRBJ2-5; 10 nucleotides align to TRBD2. The junction had 12 bases not matched to a gene; V was cut back by 6 bases and J by 5 bases. In germline, CDR1 is LNHDA, CDR2 SQIVND (reference sequence). The CDR3 sequence is 16 residues long. Written as DNA, the CDR3 is TGTGCCAGTAGAGGGACAGCGGGAGGGCCGGGGGAGACCCAGTACTTC. Protein product: CASRGTAGGPGETQYF.

This clone was recorded at least ten times. The rearrangement uses TRBV24-1 and TRBJ2-1, with TRBD2 matching 15 bases. The V gene end was trimmed by 5 bases and the J gene end by 6 bases; junction bases not matched to a gene: 7. The CDR3 contains 17 residues. Per germline, CDR1 KGHDR and CDR2 SFDVKD. CDR3 nucleotide sequence: TGTGCCACCAGTGCCCCGGGACTAGCGGGAGGTACCAATGAGCAGTTCTTC. It translates to CATSAPGLAGGTNEQFF.

The table lists this clone with many counts. CDR3: CSARGGSPQETQYF. The CDR3 nucleotides read TGCAGTGCTAGGGGCGGGAGTCCCCAAGAGACCCAGTACTTC. The genes are TRBV20-1 and TRBJ2-5, with 7 bases fitting TRBD2. The CDR3 extends over 14 amino acids. Trimming at V came to 3 bases and at J to 1 base, leaving 5 bases not matched to a gene. In germline, CDR1 is DFQATT, CDR2 SNEGSKA (reference sequence).

This clone was detected many times. The chain recombines TRBV6-1 with TRBJ1-1; D is unclear. Per the germline V gene, CDR1 is MNHNS and CDR2 is SASEGT. Trimming left V 5 bases short and J 1 base short, with 8 bases between. CDR3 length equals 13 residues. CDR3 DNA: TGTGCCAGCAGTCCCTCAAAGAACACTGAAGCTTTCTTT. Translated: CASSPSKNTEAFF.

This clone is medium-sized (0.01 to 0.1%) within its sample. The chain carries TRBV6-2 or TRBV6-3 and TRBJ2-3; D unclear. This CDR3 has 12 amino acids. Trimming removed 5 bases at V and 7 bases at J, with 10 bases between. Germline V gene sequence: CDR1 MNHEY, CDR2 SVGEGT. The CDR3 sequence: CASSQGGYTQYF. CDR3 sequence (DNA): TGTGCCAGCAGTCAAGGCGGATATACGCAGTATTTT.

This clone was recorded at least ten times. Written as DNA, the CDR3 is TGCAGTGCCTGGTTATTGACAGGGCCCGTGGCGGTAGACAATGAGCAGTTCTTC. This encodes CSAWLLTGPVAVDNEQFF. This rearrangement joins TRBV20-1 to TRBJ2-1; TRBD1 matches at 7 bases. Per the germline V gene, CDR1 is DFQATT and CDR2 is SNEGSKA (reference sequence). V was pared by 6 bases and J by 5 bases, with 22 bases of the junction left unmatched. CDR3 length equals 18 residues.

This clone has at least ten counts. CDR3 bases: TGTGCCAGCAGCTTAGTTCGAGCGGGAGGGCCCGCGGCCCACGAGCAGTACTTC. It specifies CASSLVRAGGPAAHEQYF. The rearrangement joins TRBV7-8 to TRBJ2-7, with 10 bases that match TRBD2. Germline lookup yields CDR1 SGHVS and CDR2 FQNEAQ. There are 18 residues in the CDR3. The V segment lost 1 base and the J segment 5 bases; nucleotides outside the gene matches: 14.

Sample share makes this clone medium-sized (0.01 to 0.1%). The CDR3 loop reads CASSRIYPGRKGYTF. In DNA, the CDR3 is TGTGCCAGCAGCCGGATATACCCTGGACGGAAAGGCTACACCTTC. V usage is TRBV28 and J usage is TRBJ1-2; D gene ambiguous. The CDR3 contains 15 residues. In germline, CDR1 is MDHEN, CDR2 SYDVKM. Between the trimmed V and J ends, which lost 6 bases and 8 bases, there was a span of 22 bases.

There are many counts of this clone. V usage is TRBV20-1 and J usage is TRBJ2-1; D is possibly TRBD2 (6 bases). Germline values: CDR1 DFQATT, CDR2 SNEGSKA (reference sequence). The CDR3 sequence is 16 residues long. Trimming cost V 2 bases and J 4 bases, with 18 bases left between them. CDR3 sequence reads: CSARPGLVGGYNEQFF. The CDR3 region has the DNA TGCAGTGCTAGACCGGGACTCGTGGGAGGTTACAATGAGCAGTTCTTC.